The 19 T cell receptor beta chains in this list originate from one sample, sequenced in a study of T cell changes during pregnancy in multiple sclerosis. Sequencing used immunoSEQ multiplex PCR; TCRdb keeps in-frame clones, though not all of them. The sample consists of tens of thousands of clones, about 94% of them appearing once. Sequencing used peripheral blood, obtained in the third trimester of pregnancy. These receptors came from a female donor with multiple sclerosis, enrolled in a pregnancy study.

The CDR3 coding sequence is TGTGCCAGCAGCTTGCTGGGACAGAGGTTAAATCAGCCCCAGCATTTT. This codes for CASSLLGQRLNQPQHF. This sequence joins TRBV7-2 and TRBJ1-5; 7 bases align to TRBD1. Germline CDR1 reads SGHTA; CDR2 reads FQGNSA. V lost 3 bases to trimming and J lost 4 bases; unmatched junction nucleotides: 9. The CDR3 is made up of 16 amino acids.

The chain joins TRBV11-3 to TRBJ2-1, with 9 bases fitting TRBD2. V lost 4 bases to trimming and J lost 6 bases; unmatched junction nucleotides: 4. The germline CDR1 and CDR2 sequences are SGHNT and YENEEA. The CDR3 has 14 residues. CDR3 amino acids: CASSWGLAGNEQFF. The CDR3 bases are TGTGCCAGCAGCTGGGGACTAGCAGGCAATGAGCAGTTCTTC.

The chain joins TRBV6-5 to TRBJ2-7; D may be TRBD2 (6 bases). There are 12 residues in the CDR3. V was clipped by 8 bases and J by 3 bases, with 11 bases between them. Per the germline V gene, CDR1 is MNHEY and CDR2 is SVGAGI. CDR3 residues: CASSDGGYEQYF. The CDR3 bases are TGTGCCAGCTCCGACGGGGGCTACGAGCAGTACTTC.

This clone occurred once. This chain joins TRBV11-2 and TRBJ2-1; 10 bases fit TRBD2. This CDR3 has 14 amino acids. V lost 5 bases, J lost 8 bases, and 6 bases stayed unmatched. Per the germline V gene, CDR1 is SGHAT and CDR2 is FQNNGV. The CDR3 region is CASSILAGIDEQFF. For the CDR3, the DNA is TGTGCCAGCAGCATACTAGCGGGGATAGATGAGCAGTTCTTC.

The chain links TRBV10-3 to TRBJ1-4, with D possibly being TRBD1 (5 bases). CDR1 and CDR2 (germline): ENHRY, SYGVKD. V lost 10 bases, J lost 4 bases, and 7 bases lay in between. The CDR3 consists of 11 residues. Here the CDR3 reads CATGHNEKLFF. CDR3 nucleotide sequence: TGTGCCACTGGACATAATGAAAAACTGTTTTTT.

This clone has a single count. The chain carries TRBV11-3 and TRBJ2-1; a weak D match, TRBD2 (5 bases). V dropped 3 bases and J dropped 0 bases, with 9 bases sitting between them. The CDR3 runs to 15 residues. From germline, CDR1 is SGHNT and CDR2 YENEEA. The CDR3 protein is CASSFSGSSYNEQFF. CDR3 nucleotides: TGTGCCAGCAGCTTTTCGGGGTCCTCCTACAATGAGCAGTTCTTC.

The chain links TRBV2 to TRBJ2-7; 11 nucleotides align to TRBD1. Germline V gene data show CDR1 as SNHLY and CDR2 as FYNNEI. The CDR3 contains 14 residues. J lost 3 bases, V lost 7 bases, and 5 bases had no gene match. The CDR3 nucleotides are TGTGCCAGCAAGGGGGGACAGGGGGGCTACGAGCAGTACTTC. Protein sequence: CASKGGQGGYEQYF.

This chain links TRBV11-2 with TRBJ1-2, with D uncertain. The germline V and J ends were trimmed by 5 bases and 6 bases, with 16 bases remaining between them. Germline V lookup: CDR1 SGHAT, CDR2 FQNNGV. The CDR3 is 14 residues long. CDR3: CASSRSWLADGYTF. The CDR3 nucleotides are TGTGCCAGCAGCCGTTCTTGGTTGGCGGATGGCTACACCTTC.

The chain combines TRBV27 with TRBJ2-2; D perhaps matches TRBD2 (5 bases). CDR3 size: 14 residues. Germline CDR1 is MNHEY and CDR2 is SMNVEV (reference sequence). V was cut by 5 bases and J by 6 bases, with 13 bases left in between. The CDR3 is CASSGSLPPGELFF. The CDR3 DNA reads TGTGCCAGCAGTGGGAGTCTACCCCCCGGGGAGCTGTTTTTT.

This sequence joins TRBV2 and TRBJ2-3; 10 nucleotides agree with TRBD2. Trimming took 3 bases from V and 6 from J; bases not matched to a gene: 9. The germline gives CDR1 SNHLY, CDR2 FYNNEI. This CDR3 has 16 amino acids. The CDR3 sequence: CASSELAGDSSDTQYF. The CDR3 DNA sequence: TGTGCCAGCAGTGAGCTAGCGGGGGACTCCTCGGATACGCAGTATTTT.

The chain couples TRBV19 to TRBJ1-1, with TRBD1 identical over 7 bases. V shed 0 bases and J 3 bases; nucleotides not matched to a gene: 4. Germline loops: CDR1 LNHDA, CDR2 SQIVND (reference sequence). The CDR3 loop spans 15 amino acids. CDR3 sequence reads: CASSIEAGGYTEAFF. The CDR3 DNA reads as TGTGCCAGTAGTATAGAGGCAGGGGGGTACACTGAAGCTTTCTTT.

The rearrangement uses TRBV9 and TRBJ2-2; D perhaps matches TRBD1 (5 bases). Looked up from germline, CDR1 is SGDLS and CDR2 is YYNGEE. Trimming pared 2 bases from V and 6 bases from J, leaving 11 bases between. The CDR3 is 14 amino acids. The CDR3 loop reads CASSVSSRAGELFF. Here the CDR3 DNA reads TGTGCCAGCAGCGTTAGTAGCAGGGCCGGGGAGCTGTTTTTT.

CDR3 amino acids: CASSTDTGGSSNQPQHF. CDR3 nucleotides: TGTGCCAGCAGTACTGACACCGGGGGATCTAGCAATCAGCCCCAGCATTTT. This rearrangement joins TRBV27 to TRBJ1-5; the D gene is possibly TRBD1 (5 bases). CDR3 length equals 17 residues. Trimming cost V 5 bases and J 0 bases, with 17 bases left between them. CDR1 MNHEY and CDR2 SMNVEV come from the germline V gene (reference sequence).

V usage is TRBV15 and J usage is TRBJ1-2; 8 nucleotides match TRBD1. Germline V lookup: CDR1 LNHNV, CDR2 YYDKDF (reference sequence). This CDR3 has 15 residues. The J segment lost 4 bases and the V segment lost 0 bases, leaving 4 bases of the junction unmatched. CDR3 sequence: CATSRDMGTGYGYTF. The CDR3 bases are TGTGCCACCAGCAGAGATATGGGGACAGGCTATGGCTACACCTTC.

The chain recombines TRBV30 with TRBJ2-5; no clear D. The V gene's germline CDR1 is GTSNPN and CDR2 SVGIG (reference sequence). CDR3 length: 13 residues. V was pared by 0 bases and J by 5 bases, with 10 bases between. CDR3 nucleotides: TGTGCCTGGAGTGTTTCCAGTCAGGAGACCCAGTACTTC. Translating it yields CAWSVSSQETQYF. Based on the CDR3 plus reference TRBV30 and TRBJ2-5, the full variable domain is SQTIHQWPATLVQPVGSPLSLECTVEGTSNPNLYWYRQAAGRGLQLLFYSVGIGQISSEVPQNLSASRPQDRQFILSSKKLLLSDSGFYLCAWSVSSQETQYFGPGTRLLVL.

The chain joins TRBV11-2 to TRBJ2-3, with 7 bases matching TRBD2. The CDR3 is 15 amino acids. Germline trimming cut 5 bases from V and 1 base from J; bases unmatched to any gene: 6. Looked up from germline, CDR1 is SGHAT and CDR2 is FQNNGV. The CDR3 DNA reads TGTGCCAGCAGCCCTCGACTAGCTGGCACAGATACGCAGTATTTT. It specifies CASSPRLAGTDTQYF.

The rearrangement links TRBV15 to TRBJ1-2; D ambiguous. The ends were cut back, 0 bases at V and 8 bases at J, with 10 bases in the middle. CDR1 LNHNV and CDR2 YYDKDF come from the germline V gene (reference sequence). The CDR3 is made up of 13 amino acids. The CDR3: CATSRDLLGGYTF. CDR3 nucleotides: TGTGCCACCAGCAGAGATCTTCTCGGGGGCTACACCTTC.

This chain links TRBV6-5 with TRBJ1-5; 9 bases agree with TRBD1. The CDR3 runs 14 residues. The V and J ends lost 6 bases and 2 bases, in that order; junction bases with no gene match: 2. Per germline, CDR1 MNHEY and CDR2 SVGAGI. CDR3 sequence: CASRRTGGNQPQHF. The CDR3 DNA sequence: TGTGCCAGCAGACGGACAGGGGGCAATCAGCCCCAGCATTTT.

The V gene is TRBV6-1, the J gene TRBJ2-2; TRBD1 matches 8 bases. The J segment lost 5 bases and the V segment lost 8 bases, leaving 1 base of the junction unmatched. This CDR3 is 12 amino acids long. Germline-derived CDR1 and CDR2 are MNHNS and SASEGT. In DNA, the CDR3 is TGTGCCAGCGGACAGGGTACCGGGGAGCTGTTTTTT. Its translation: CASGQGTGELFF.